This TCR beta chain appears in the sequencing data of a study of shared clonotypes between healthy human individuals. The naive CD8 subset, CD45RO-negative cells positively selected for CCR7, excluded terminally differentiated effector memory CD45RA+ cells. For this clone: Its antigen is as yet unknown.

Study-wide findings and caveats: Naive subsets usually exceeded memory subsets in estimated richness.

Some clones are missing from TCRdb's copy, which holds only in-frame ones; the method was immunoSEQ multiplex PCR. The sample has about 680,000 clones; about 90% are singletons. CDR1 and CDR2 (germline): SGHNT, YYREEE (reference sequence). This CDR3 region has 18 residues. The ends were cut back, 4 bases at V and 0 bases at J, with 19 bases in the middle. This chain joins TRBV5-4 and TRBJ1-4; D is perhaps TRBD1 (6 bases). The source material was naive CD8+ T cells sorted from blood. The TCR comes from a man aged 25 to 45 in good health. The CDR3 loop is CASSPGGPAPATNEKLFF. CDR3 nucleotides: TGTGCCAGCAGCCCTGGGGGCCCTGCACCTGCAACTAATGAAAAACTGTTTTTT.